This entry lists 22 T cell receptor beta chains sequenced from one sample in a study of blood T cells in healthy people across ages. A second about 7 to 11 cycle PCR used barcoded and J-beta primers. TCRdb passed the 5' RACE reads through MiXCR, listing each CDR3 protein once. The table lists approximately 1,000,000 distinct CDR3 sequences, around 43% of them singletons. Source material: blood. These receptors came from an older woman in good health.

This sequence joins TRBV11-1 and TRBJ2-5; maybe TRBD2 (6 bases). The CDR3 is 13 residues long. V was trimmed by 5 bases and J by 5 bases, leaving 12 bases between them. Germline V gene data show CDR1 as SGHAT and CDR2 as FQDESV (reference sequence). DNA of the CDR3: TGTGCCAGCAGCCCACCGGGGGTGGAGACCCAGTACTTC. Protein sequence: CASSPPGVETQYF.

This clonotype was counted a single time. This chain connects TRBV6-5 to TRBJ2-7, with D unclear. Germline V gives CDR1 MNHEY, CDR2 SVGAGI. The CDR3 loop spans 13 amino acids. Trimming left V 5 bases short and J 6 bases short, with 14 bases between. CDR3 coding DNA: TGTGCCAGCAGTCTGCGACTTACTACCGAGCAGTACTTC. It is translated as CASSLRLTTEQYF.

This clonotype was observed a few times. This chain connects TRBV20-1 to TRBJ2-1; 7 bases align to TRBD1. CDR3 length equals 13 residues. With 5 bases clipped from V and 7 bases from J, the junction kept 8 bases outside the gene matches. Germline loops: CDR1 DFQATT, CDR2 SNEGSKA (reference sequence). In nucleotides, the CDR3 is TGCAGTGCTTACCGGGACAGCAAGAATGAGCAGTTCTTC. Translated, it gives CSAYRDSKNEQFF.

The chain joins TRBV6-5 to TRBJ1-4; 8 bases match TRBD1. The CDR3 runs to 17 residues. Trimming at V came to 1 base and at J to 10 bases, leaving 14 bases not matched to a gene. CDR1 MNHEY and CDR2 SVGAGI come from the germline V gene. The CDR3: CASSYFPETGERGKLFF. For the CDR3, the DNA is TGTGCCAGCAGTTACTTCCCAGAGACAGGGGAACGTGGAAAACTGTTTTTT.

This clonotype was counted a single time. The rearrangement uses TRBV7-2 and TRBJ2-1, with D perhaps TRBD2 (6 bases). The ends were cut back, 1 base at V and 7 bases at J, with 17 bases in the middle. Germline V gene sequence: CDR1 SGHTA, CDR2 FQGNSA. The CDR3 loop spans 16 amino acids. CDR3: CASSLGLHSGGNEQFF. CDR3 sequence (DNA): TGTGCCAGCAGCTTAGGTCTTCATAGCGGTGGGAATGAGCAGTTCTTC.

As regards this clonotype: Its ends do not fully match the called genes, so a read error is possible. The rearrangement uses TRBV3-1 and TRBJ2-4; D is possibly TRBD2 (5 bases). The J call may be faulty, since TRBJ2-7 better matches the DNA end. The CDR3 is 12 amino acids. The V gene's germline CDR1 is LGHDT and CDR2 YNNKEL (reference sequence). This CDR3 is CTSSQGADEQYF. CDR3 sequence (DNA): TGTACCAGCAGCCAAGGAGCGGACGAGCAGTACTTC.

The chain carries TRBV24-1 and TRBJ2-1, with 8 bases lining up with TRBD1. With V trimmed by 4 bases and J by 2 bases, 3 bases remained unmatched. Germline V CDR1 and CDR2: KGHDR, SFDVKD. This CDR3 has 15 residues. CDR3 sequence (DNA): TGTGCCACCAGTGAGACAGGGGCAGCCTACAATGAGCAGTTCTTC. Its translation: CATSETGAAYNEQFF.

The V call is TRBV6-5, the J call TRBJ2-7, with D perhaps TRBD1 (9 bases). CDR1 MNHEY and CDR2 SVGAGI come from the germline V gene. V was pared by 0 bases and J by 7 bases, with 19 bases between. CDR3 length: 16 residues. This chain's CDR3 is CASSYSSGSGTGEQYF. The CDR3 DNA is TGTGCCAGCAGTTACTCCTCGGGTAGCGGGACAGGGGAGCAGTACTTC.

CDR3 sequence reads: CASRSGQRGLTDTQYF. The CDR3 region has the DNA TGTGCCAGCAGGAGTGGACAGAGGGGTCTCACAGATACGCAGTATTTT. V gene TRBV2 combines with J gene TRBJ2-3, with a weak D call TRBD1 (6 bases). V was clipped by 6 bases and J by 2 bases, with 18 bases between them. Germline values: CDR1 SNHLY, CDR2 FYNNEI. The CDR3 has 16 residues.

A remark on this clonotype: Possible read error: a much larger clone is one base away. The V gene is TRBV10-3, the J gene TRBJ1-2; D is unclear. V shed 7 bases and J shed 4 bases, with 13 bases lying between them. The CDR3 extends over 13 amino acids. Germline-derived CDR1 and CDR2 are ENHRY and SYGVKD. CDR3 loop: CAITLNGFYGYTF. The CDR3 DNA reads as TGTGCCATCACCCTGAATGGGTTCTATGGCTACACCTTC.

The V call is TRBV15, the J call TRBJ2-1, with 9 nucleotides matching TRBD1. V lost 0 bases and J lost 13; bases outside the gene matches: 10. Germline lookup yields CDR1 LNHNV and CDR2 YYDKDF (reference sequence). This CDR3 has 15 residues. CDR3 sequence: CATSREDRGGETQFF. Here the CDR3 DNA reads TGTGCCACCAGCAGAGAGGACAGGGGAGGAGAGACCCAGTTCTTC.

The CDR3 bases are TGTGCCAGCAGCCCGGGTCGTGGGGGCTTTTCGCAGTACTTC. Translating gives CASSPGRGGFSQYF. V is TRBV7-2 and J is TRBJ2-4; TRBD1 is a possible D gene (6 bases). Trimming pared 5 bases from V and 13 bases from J, leaving 21 bases between. This CDR3 is built from 14 residues. Germline CDR1 SGHTA, CDR2 FQGNSA.

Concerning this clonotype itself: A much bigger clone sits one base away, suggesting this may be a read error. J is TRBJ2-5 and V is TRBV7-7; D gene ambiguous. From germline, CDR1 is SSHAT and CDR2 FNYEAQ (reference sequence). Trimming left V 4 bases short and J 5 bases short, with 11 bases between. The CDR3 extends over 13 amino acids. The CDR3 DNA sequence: TGTGCCAGCAGCTACATAGGGATGGAGACCCAGTACTTC. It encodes CASSYIGMETQYF.

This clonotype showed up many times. CDR3 residues: CASSRGITGELFF. As DNA, the CDR3 is TGCGCCAGCAGCCGAGGGATTACCGGGGAGCTGTTTTTT. The chain employs TRBV10-1 and TRBJ2-2, with D possibly being TRBD2 (5 bases). The CDR3 spans 13 residues. CDR1 is WNHNN and CDR2 is SYGVQD in the germline V gene (reference sequence). Trimming removed 6 bases from V and 5 bases from J, with 10 bases in between.

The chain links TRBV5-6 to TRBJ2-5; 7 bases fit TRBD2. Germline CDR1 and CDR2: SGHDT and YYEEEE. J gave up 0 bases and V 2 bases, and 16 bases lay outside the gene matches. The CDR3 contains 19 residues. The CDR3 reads CASSLVFYKARGDQETQYF. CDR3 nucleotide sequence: TGTGCCAGCAGCTTAGTCTTCTACAAGGCCCGGGGGGACCAAGAGACCCAGTACTTC.

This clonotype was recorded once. CDR3 in DNA: TGTGCCAGCAGCCAAGCGGACTCTTGGGCTGAAGCTTTCTTT. Amino acids: CASSQADSWAEAFF. The rearrangement links TRBV3-1 to TRBJ1-1; no definite D call. Deletions cut 1 base from V and 6 bases from J, with 12 bases between. The CDR3 is 14 residues long. Germline assignment: CDR1 LGHDT and CDR2 YNNKEL (reference sequence).

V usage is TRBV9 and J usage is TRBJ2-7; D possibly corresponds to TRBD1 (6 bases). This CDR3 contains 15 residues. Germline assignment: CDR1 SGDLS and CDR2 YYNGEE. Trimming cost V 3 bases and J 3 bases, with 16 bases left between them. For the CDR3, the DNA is TGTGCCAGCAGCGAGGGGGACGTCCGCTTCTACGAGCAGTACTTC. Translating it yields CASSEGDVRFYEQYF.

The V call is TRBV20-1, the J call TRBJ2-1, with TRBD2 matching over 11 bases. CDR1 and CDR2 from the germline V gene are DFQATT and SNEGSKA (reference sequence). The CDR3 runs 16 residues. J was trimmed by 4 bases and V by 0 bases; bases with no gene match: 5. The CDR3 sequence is CSARDISGRVYNEQFF. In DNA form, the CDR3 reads TGCAGTGCTAGAGACATTAGCGGGAGGGTTTACAATGAGCAGTTCTTC.

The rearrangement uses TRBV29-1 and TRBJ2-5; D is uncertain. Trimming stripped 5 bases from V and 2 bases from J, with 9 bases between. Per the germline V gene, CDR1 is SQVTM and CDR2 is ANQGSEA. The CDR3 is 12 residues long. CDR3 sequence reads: CSVSPEQETQYF. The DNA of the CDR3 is TGCAGCGTTTCCCCAGAACAAGAGACCCAGTACTTC.

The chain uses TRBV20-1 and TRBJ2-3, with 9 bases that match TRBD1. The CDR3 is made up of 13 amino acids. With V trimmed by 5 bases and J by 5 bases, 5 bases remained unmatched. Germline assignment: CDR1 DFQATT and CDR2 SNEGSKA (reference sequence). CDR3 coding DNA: TGCAGTGCTTACCGGGACAGGGAAGATACGCAGTATTTT. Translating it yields CSAYRDREDTQYF.

CDR3 sequence (DNA): TGTGCCAGCAGCCAAGATTCCCCCGGATCATACAATGAGCAGTTCTTC. It encodes CASSQDSPGSYNEQFF. The rearrangement joins TRBV4-2 to TRBJ2-1; no firm D call. With 0 bases removed from V and 4 bases from J, the gap between germline ends came to 13 bases. Looked up from germline, CDR1 is LGHNA and CDR2 is YNFKEQ. CDR3 length: 16 residues.

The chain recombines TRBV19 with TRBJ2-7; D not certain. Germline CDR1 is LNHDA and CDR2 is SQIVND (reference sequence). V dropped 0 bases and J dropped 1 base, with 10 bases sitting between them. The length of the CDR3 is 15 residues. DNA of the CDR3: TGTGCCAGTAGTATAGATGGTGGCGGATCCTACGAGCAGTACTTC. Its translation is CASSIDGGGSYEQYF.